This T cell receptor beta chain came from a study of blood T cell repertoires in COVID-19. TCRdb's copy holds only in-frame clones and misses some; the assay was immunoSEQ multiplex PCR. The sample records some 69,000 clones, 65% to 85% being singletons. In this sample, this clone turned up once. The sequencing input was peripheral blood. The clonotype originates from a woman between 55 and 75 years old with acute or convalescent COVID-19.

The CDR3 here is CASSGTRGNQPQHF. The CDR3 nucleotides are TGTGCCAGCAGCGGCACCCGAGGGAATCAGCCCCAGCATTTT. The rearrangement joins TRBV5-8 to TRBJ1-5; no clear D gene. V dropped 4 bases and J dropped 4 bases, with 12 bases sitting between them. The CDR3 is 14 residues long. Germline CDR1 reads SGHTS; CDR2 reads YDEGEE.